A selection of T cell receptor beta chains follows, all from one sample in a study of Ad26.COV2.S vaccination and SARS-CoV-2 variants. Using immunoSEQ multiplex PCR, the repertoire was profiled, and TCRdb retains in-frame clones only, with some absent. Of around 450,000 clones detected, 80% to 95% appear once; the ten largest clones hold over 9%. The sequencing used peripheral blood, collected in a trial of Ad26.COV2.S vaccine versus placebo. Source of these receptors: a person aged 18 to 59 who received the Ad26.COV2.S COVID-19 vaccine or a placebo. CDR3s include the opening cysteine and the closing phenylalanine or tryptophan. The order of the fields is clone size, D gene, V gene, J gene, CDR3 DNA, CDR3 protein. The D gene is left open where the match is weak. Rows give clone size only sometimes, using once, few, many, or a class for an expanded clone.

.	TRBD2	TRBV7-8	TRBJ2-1	TGTGCCAGGATTGTGACTAGCGGGACCTCCTACAATGAGCAGTTCTTC	CARIVTSGTSYNEQFF
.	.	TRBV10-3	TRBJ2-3	TGTGCCAGCCTCAGGGAGGGCACAGATACGCAGTATTTT	CASLREGTDTQYF
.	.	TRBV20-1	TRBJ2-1	TGCAGTGCAAGCCACGGGAATGAGCAGTTCTTC	CSASHGNEQFF
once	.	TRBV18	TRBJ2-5	TGTGCCAGCTCAGAGACAGTCCAAGAGACCCAGTACTTC	CASSETVQETQYF
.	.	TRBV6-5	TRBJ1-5	TGTGCCAGCAGTTACGGTCAGGGTGGTCAGCCCCAGCATTTT	CASSYGQGGQPQHF
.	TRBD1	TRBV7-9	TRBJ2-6	TGTGCCAGCAGCTTTTCAGGGGGCGCCGGGGCCAACGTCCTGACTTTC	CASSFSGGAGANVLTF
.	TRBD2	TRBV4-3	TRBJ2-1	TGCGCCAGCAGCCAAGACCCCGGGACTATCTACAATGAGCAGTTCTTC	CASSQDPGTIYNEQFF
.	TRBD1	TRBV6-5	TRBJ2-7	TGTGCCAGCAGTTTAAACAGGGGACCGACCTACGAGCAGTACTTC	CASSLNRGPTYEQYF
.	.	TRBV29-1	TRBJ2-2	TGCAGCGTTGACGCGGGGTACACCGGGGAGCTGTTTTTT	CSVDAGYTGELFF
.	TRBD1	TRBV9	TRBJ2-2	TGTGCCAGCAGAGCAACAGGGGGCGCGCACACCGGGGAGCTGTTTTTT	CASRATGGAHTGELFF
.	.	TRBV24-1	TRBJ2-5	TGTGCCACCAGTGATTCGGGTATTGAAGAGACCCAGTACTTC	CATSDSGIEETQYF
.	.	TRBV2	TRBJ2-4	TGTGCCAGCAGTGAATCCCAAGCGCTTAGCATTCAGTACTTC	CASSESQALSIQYF
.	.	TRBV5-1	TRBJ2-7	TGCGCCAGCAGCCCGGGACTTCAAAACTACGAGCAGTACTTC	CASSPGLQNYEQYF
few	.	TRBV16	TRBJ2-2	TGTGCCAGCAGCCCGAACACCGGGGAGCTGTTTTTT	CASSPNTGELFF
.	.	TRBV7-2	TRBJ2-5	TGTGCCAGCAGCTCAACCACGCCAGGGGTAAAGACCCAGTACTTC	CASSSTTPGVKTQYF
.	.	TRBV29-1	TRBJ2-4	TGCAGCGTCTCCCGGGTCCCAGGGGACATTCAGTACTTC	CSVSRVPGDIQYF
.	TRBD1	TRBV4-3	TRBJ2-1	TGCGCCAGCAGCCAAGACTGGGACAGGGGGTACAATGAGCAGTTCTTC	CASSQDWDRGYNEQFF
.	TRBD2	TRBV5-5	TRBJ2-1	TGTGCCAGCAGCTTGATGAGCGGGAGGGCCGAGGAGCAGTTCTTC	CASSLMSGRAEEQFF
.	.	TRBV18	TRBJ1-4	TGTGCCAGCTCCTCGATTGCAACTAATGAAAAACTGTTTTTT	CASSSIATNEKLFF
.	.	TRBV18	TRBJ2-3	TGTGCCAGCTCTGGCCGGGAGATGGATACGCAGTATTTT	CASSGREMDTQYF
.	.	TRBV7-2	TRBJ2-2	TGTGCCAGCAGCGATACTACCACCGGGGAGCTGTTTTTT	CASSDTTTGELFF
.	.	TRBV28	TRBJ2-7	TGTGCCAGCAGGCCTGCTAGCGTCGAGCAGTACTTC	CASRPASVEQYF
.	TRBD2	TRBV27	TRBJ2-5	TGTGCCAGCAGTTTAGGCACTAGCGGGAGTGAGACCCAGTACTTC	CASSLGTSGSETQYF
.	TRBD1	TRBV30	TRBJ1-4	TGTGCCTGGAGTATTACAGGGGGGGGTGAAAAACTGTTTTTT	CAWSITGGGEKLFF
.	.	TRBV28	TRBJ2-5	TGTGCCAGCAGCACCCCCTCTGGGGGAGGAGAGACCCAGTACTTC	CASSTPSGGGETQYF
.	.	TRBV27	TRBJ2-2	TGTGCCAGCAGTTTAGAGGGAGACATGGCCGGGGAGCTGTTTTTT	CASSLEGDMAGELFF
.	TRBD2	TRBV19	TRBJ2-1	TGTGCCAGTAATAGGGGCGGGCTAGCGGGAGGAGGTGAGCAGTTCTTC	CASNRGGLAGGGEQFF
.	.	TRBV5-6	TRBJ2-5	TGTGCCAGCAGCCCACTGGTTCAGGCTCGTATGACCCAGTACTTC	CASSPLVQARMTQYF
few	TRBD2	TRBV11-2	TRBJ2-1	TGTGCCAGCAGCTCGGGACTAGTCAGGGAGCAGTTCTTC	CASSSGLVREQFF
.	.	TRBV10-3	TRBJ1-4	TGTGCCATCAGTGAGTACGGGTCCACTAATGAAAAACTGTTTTTT	CAISEYGSTNEKLFF
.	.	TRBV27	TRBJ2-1	TGTGCCAGCAGTCCGGACATCAGCTCCTACAATGAGCAGTTCTTC	CASSPDISSYNEQFF
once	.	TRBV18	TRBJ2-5	TGTGCCAGCTCACCAGGAGCGACTCAAGAGACCCAGTACTTC	CASSPGATQETQYF
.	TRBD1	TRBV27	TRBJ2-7	TGTGCCAGCAGAGTTTCCAGGACAGGCGAAGAGCAGTACTTC	CASRVSRTGEEQYF
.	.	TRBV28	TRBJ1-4	TGTGCCAGCAGTTTATTGGCAGGGTTTAATGAAAAACTGTTTTTT	CASSLLAGFNEKLFF
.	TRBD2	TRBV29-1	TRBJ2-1	TGCAGCGCAAGGACTAGCGGTACCTTCTACAATGAGCAGTTCTTC	CSARTSGTFYNEQFF
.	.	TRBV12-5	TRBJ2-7	TGTGCTAGTGGTTTTGGACGGTCTTGGGACGAGCAGTACTTC	CASGFGRSWDEQYF
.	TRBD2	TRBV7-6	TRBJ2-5	TGTGCCAGCAGCCGAAAAGCGGGAGCATTGGAGACCCAGTACTTC	CASSRKAGALETQYF
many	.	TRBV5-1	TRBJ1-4	TGCGCCAACCCGGGCAGGGGAGGTTTGGCTGAAAAACTGTTTTTT	CANPGRGGLAEKLFF
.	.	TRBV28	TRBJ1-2	TGTGCCAGCAGTTTAGAGGGTTATGGCTACACCTTC	CASSLEGYGYTF
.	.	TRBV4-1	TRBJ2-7	TGCGCCAGCAGCCAAGAGCACAGTAAATCGTGGGAGCAGTACTTC	CASSQEHSKSWEQYF
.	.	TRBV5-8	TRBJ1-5	TGTGCCAGCAGCTTTGGGTTTTTGAGCAATCAGCCCCAGCATTTT	CASSFGFLSNQPQHF
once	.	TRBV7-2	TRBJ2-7	TGTGCCAGCAGCTTCGGACGACTGGGGTCCTACGAGCAGTACTTC	CASSFGRLGSYEQYF
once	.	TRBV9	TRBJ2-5	TGTGCCAGCAGCATCATGAGTGGAGGGCCGGGGGAGACCCAGTACTTC	CASSIMSGGPGETQYF
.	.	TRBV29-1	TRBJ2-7	TGCAGCGTCGGCGATAGGGCCACCGCCTACTACGAGCAGTACTTC	CSVGDRATAYYEQYF
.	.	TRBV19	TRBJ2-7	TGTGCCAGTAGTATAGCGTGGTCAGCCTTTCCCTACGAGCAGTACTTC	CASSIAWSAFPYEQYF
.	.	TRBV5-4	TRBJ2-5	TGTGCCAGCAGTCGGGGGACCCAAGAGACCCAGTACTTC	CASSRGTQETQYF
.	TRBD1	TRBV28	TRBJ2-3	TGTGCCAGCAGTTGGGGGACAGGTCGAGGCACAGATACGCAGTATTTT	CASSWGTGRGTDTQYF
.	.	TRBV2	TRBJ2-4	TGTGCCAGCAGTGAGGTCCGACTTGGGGGCAAAAACATTCAGTACTTC	CASSEVRLGGKNIQYF